A single sample gave rise to the 13 T cell receptor beta chains below, sequenced in a study of cytomegalovirus exposure and HLA in healthy donors. Produced via immunoSEQ multiplex PCR; TCRdb's table is partial and in-frame only. The sample lists 150,000 to 200,000 clones, roughly 84% occurring once. Specimen: PBMCs. These receptors were collected from a man aged 30-40 years in good health and CMV-seropositive.

The rearrangement uses TRBV7-3 and TRBJ2-1; D is unresolved. The V and J ends lost 1 base and 4 bases respectively, with 14 bases between them. The CDR3 consists of 16 residues. Germline V CDR1 and CDR2: SGHTA, FQGTGA. In DNA, the CDR3 is TGTGCCAGCAGCTTAATGTCCGTGGAGCTTTACAATGAGCAGTTCTTC. Translated, it gives CASSLMSVELYNEQFF.

V and J are TRBV5-1 and TRBJ1-2, with 8 bases lining up with TRBD1. Germline CDR1 and CDR2: SGHRS and YFSETQ. Trimming at V came to 0 bases and at J to 4 bases, leaving 5 bases not matched to a gene. This CDR3 has 15 amino acids. The CDR3 region is CASSLAPGTGYGYTF. CDR3 DNA: TGCGCCAGCAGCTTGGCACCAGGGACAGGCTATGGCTACACCTTC.

This chain connects TRBV6-5 to TRBJ2-7, with D perhaps matching TRBD1 (6 bases). The germline CDR1 and CDR2 sequences are MNHEY and SVGAGI. The CDR3 sequence is 14 residues long. Trimming pared 6 bases from V and 3 bases from J, leaving 15 bases between. This chain's CDR3 is CASRRGFRDYEQYF. For the CDR3, the DNA is TGTGCCAGCAGGAGGGGGTTTCGGGACTACGAGCAGTACTTC.

The J gene is TRBJ2-3, the V gene TRBV9, with 9 nucleotides matching TRBD2. Per germline, CDR1 SGDLS and CDR2 YYNGEE. J was trimmed by 3 bases and V by 5 bases; bases with no gene match: 4. The CDR3 covers 14 residues. The CDR3 loop is CASSSSGVTDTQYF. The CDR3 coding sequence is TGTGCCAGCAGTTCTAGCGGGGTAACAGATACGCAGTATTTT.

The rearrangement joins TRBV9 to TRBJ2-1; the D gene is possibly TRBD2 (5 bases). Trimming cost V 2 bases and J 8 bases, with 17 bases left between them. This CDR3 contains 15 residues. From germline, CDR1 is SGDLS and CDR2 YYNGEE. The CDR3 protein is CASSVTSATFYEQFF. As DNA, the CDR3 is TGTGCCAGCAGCGTCACTAGTGCTACTTTCTATGAGCAGTTCTTC.

This clone turned up a few times. V usage is TRBV15 and J usage is TRBJ2-7, with D possibly TRBD1 on 6 matching bases. CDR3 size: 13 residues. The V end was cut by 1 base, the J end by 9 bases, with 13 bases between. Germline lookup yields CDR1 LNHNV and CDR2 YYDKDF (reference sequence). This CDR3 reads CATSRVQGRGQYF. The CDR3 DNA reads TGTGCCACCAGCAGAGTACAGGGTAGAGGGCAGTACTTC.

This chain joins TRBV11-1 and TRBJ1-2; D possibly corresponds to TRBD1 (5 bases). Trimming took off 5 bases at V and 8 bases at J, with 15 bases between the two ends. CDR3 length: 13 amino acids. From germline, CDR1 is SGHAT and CDR2 FQDESV (reference sequence). DNA of the CDR3: TGTGCCAGCAGCCCCTCCAGGGCTGGCGGCTACACCTTC. Protein: CASSPSRAGGYTF. The variable domain in full, completed from reference TRBV11-1 and TRBJ1-2, reads EAEVAQSPRYKITEKSQAVAFWCDPISGHATLYWYRQILGQGPELLVQFQDESVVDDSQLPKDRFSAERLKGVDSTLKIQPAELGDSAMYLCASSPSRAGGYTFGSGTRLTVV.

The chain employs TRBV5-1 and TRBJ2-5; D ambiguous. The CDR3 spans 14 residues. The germline V gene encodes CDR1 SGHRS and CDR2 YFSETQ. With 7 bases removed from V and 2 bases from J, the gap between germline ends came to 15 bases. This chain's CDR3 is CASRSEVVQETQYF. The CDR3 DNA reads as TGCGCCAGCCGGTCCGAGGTAGTTCAAGAGACCCAGTACTTC.

The chain couples TRBV19 to TRBJ1-2, with 7 bases that match TRBD1. J was trimmed by 2 bases and V by 7 bases; bases with no gene match: 1. The CDR3 is 12 residues long. Germline V gene sequence: CDR1 LNHDA, CDR2 SQIVND (reference sequence). CDR3 in DNA: TGTGCCAGTACGGACAGGAACTATGGCTACACCTTC. This translates into CASTDRNYGYTF.

The rearrangement joins TRBV7-9 to TRBJ2-7, with 9 bases that match TRBD1. This CDR3 has 17 amino acids. Per germline, CDR1 SEHNR and CDR2 FQNEAQ (reference sequence). Trimming removed 0 bases from V and 2 bases from J; junction bases left unmatched: 8. The CDR3 bases are TGTGCCAGCAGCTTAGCGTGGGGGACAGGGATCCCCTACGAGCAGTACTTC. Translated: CASSLAWGTGIPYEQYF.

The chain uses TRBV7-2 and TRBJ1-1, with D possibly being TRBD1 (5 bases). From germline, CDR1 is SGHTA and CDR2 FQGNSA. V shed 4 bases and J shed 0 bases, with 6 bases lying between them. The CDR3 is 13 amino acids. Here the CDR3 DNA reads TGTGCCAGCAGCTCACAGGTGAACACTGAAGCTTTCTTT. Translation: CASSSQVNTEAFF.

This rearrangement joins TRBV9 to TRBJ2-3; TRBD2 agrees at 7 bases. V lost 0 bases and J lost 6; bases outside the gene matches: 7. Per germline, CDR1 SGDLS and CDR2 YYNGEE. The CDR3 extends over 15 amino acids. The CDR3 region is CASSVDAGVEDTQYF. The CDR3 DNA follows: TGTGCCAGCAGCGTAGATGCGGGAGTTGAGGATACGCAGTATTTT.

The V and J genes are TRBV19 and TRBJ2-3; 9 bases are a match to TRBD2. Germline CDR1 reads LNHDA; CDR2 reads SQIVND (reference sequence). V was clipped by 7 bases and J by 5 bases; unmatched bases: 13. The CDR3 totals 16 residues. DNA for the CDR3: TGTGCCAGTAAAACTTTAGAAGCGGGAGGAATAGATACGCAGTATTTT. Amino acid sequence: CASKTLEAGGIDTQYF.